These T cell receptor beta chains were read from a single sample in a study of blood T cell repertoires in COVID-19. TCRdb's copy holds only in-frame clones and misses some; the assay was immunoSEQ multiplex PCR. The data show around 40,000 clones, around 84% seen once. Sequencing input: peripheral blood. The receptors stem from a human donor in a cohort sampled during active COVID-19. The CDR3 runs from the conserved cysteine through the conserved F or W. The D gene is left open where the match is weak. Clone size is given for some rows only: seen once, a few or many times, or a class if the clone is expanded.

>TRBJ2-2|TRBV10-3|.|TRBD1
TGTGCCACCCGGACAGGGGCCGGGGAGCTGTTTTTT
CATRTGAGELFF
>TRBJ2-2|TRBV9|few|.
TGTGCCAGCAGCGCACTTGACAGCTCACGGGGGGAGCTGTTTTTT
CASSALDSSRGELFF
>TRBJ2-5|TRBV18|.|TRBD1
TGTGCCAGCTCACCCGGAACCACCCGATCCGGACAGGGCCAAGAGACCCAGTACTTC
CASSPGTTRSGQGQETQYF
>TRBJ2-7|TRBV14|once|TRBD2
TGTGCCAGCAGCCAAGATAGGGACTACAGCTACGAGCAGTACTTC
CASSQDRDYSYEQYF
>TRBJ1-2|TRBV5-1|.|.
TGCGCCAGCAGCTTAGACAGCTATGGCTACACCTTC
CASSLDSYGYTF
>TRBJ1-2|TRBV5-1|.|TRBD1
TGCGCCAGCAGCCCCGGAGACGGACAGGGGACTCCCTACACCTTC
CASSPGDGQGTPYTF
>TRBJ2-7|TRBV6-5|few|.
TGTGCCAGCAGCAAACCGGGCTCCTACGAGCAGTACTTC
CASSKPGSYEQYF
>TRBJ1-1|TRBV5-8|.|.
TGTGCCAGCAGCTTGAGGTCTGGGGGCTGGACTGAAGCTTTCTTT
CASSLRSGGWTEAFF
>TRBJ2-3|TRBV2|.|TRBD2
TGTGCCAGCAGTGAAGCGGATGGGGGGGTTGCAGATACGCAGTATTTT
CASSEADGGVADTQYF
>TRBJ2-2|TRBV5-6|.|TRBD1
TGTGCCAGCAGCTCGCTGGGGACAGGGTTGGCCGGGGAGCTGTTTTTT
CASSSLGTGLAGELFF
>TRBJ2-5|TRBV3-1/TRBV3-2|.|.
TGTGCCAGCAGCCAAACCCAGGGTCGGGGGGAGACCCAGTACTTC
CASSQTQGRGETQYF
>TRBJ2-2|TRBV3-1/TRBV3-2|few|TRBD1
TGTGCCAGCAGCCAGGGACAGGGGTCCGGGGAGCTGTTTTTT
CASSQGQGSGELFF
>TRBJ2-2|TRBV6-5|.|.
TGTGCCAGCATGGCTAGCCGGGCCGGGGAGCTGTTTTTT
CASMASRAGELFF
>TRBJ2-1|TRBV10-2|once|TRBD2
TGCGCCAGCAAGACTAGCGGGGGCGATGAGCAGTTCTTC
CASKTSGGDEQFF
>TRBJ1-5|TRBV2|.|TRBD1
TGTGCCAGCAGTCCAGGGGGTTCGGGTCAGCCCCAGCATTTT
CASSPGGSGQPQHF
>TRBJ2-4|TRBV19|.|TRBD2
TGTGCCAGTAGTCCGCAGCAGCGGGGTGCGGGGATTCAGTACTTC
CASSPQQRGAGIQYF
>TRBJ2-3|TRBV24-1|.|.
TGTGCCACCAGTGATTCTCGACACCGGGGAGATACGCAGTATTTT
CATSDSRHRGDTQYF
>TRBJ2-2|TRBV7-9|.|.
TGTGCCAGCAGCGTAACTAGACCGGGACAGAACACCGGGGAGCTGTTTTTT
CASSVTRPGQNTGELFF
>TRBJ2-7|TRBV5-1|.|TRBD2
TGCGCCAGCAGCTTGGGGACTAGCGGGGGGCTCAACGAGCAGTACTTC
CASSLGTSGGLNEQYF
>TRBJ2-5|TRBV4-1|.|TRBD2
TGCGCCAGCAGCCGAGATACTAGCGGGGGCTCGAGGGAGACCCAGTACTTC
CASSRDTSGGSRETQYF
>TRBJ2-3|TRBV19|once|TRBD2
TGTGCCAGTACCCCAGGTATGATAGCGGGGGGCACAGATACGCAGTATTTT
CASTPGMIAGGTDTQYF
>TRBJ1-5|TRBV7-8|.|TRBD1
TGTGCCAGCAGCTCTGGACAGGGGCTCCTGCCCCAGCATTTT
CASSSGQGLLPQHF
>TRBJ1-4|TRBV15|few|.
TGTGCCACCAGCAGAGATGGTCGAGGTAGTGAAAAACTGTTTTTT
CATSRDGRGSEKLFF
>TRBJ1-1|TRBV5-1|few|.
TGCGCCAGCAGCTTGGAGGGCAGGGCGAACACTGAAGCTTTCTTT
CASSLEGRANTEAFF
>TRBJ2-1|TRBV5-4|.|.
TGTGCCAGCAGCACCCGCGTGGGGAGGAACAATGAGCAGTTCTTC
CASSTRVGRNNEQFF
>TRBJ1-2|TRBV7-3|.|.
TGTGCCAGCAGCCCCACTGTAGGGGATGGCTATGGCTACACCTTC
CASSPTVGDGYGYTF
>TRBJ2-3|TRBV2|few|.
TGTGCCAGCAGCGAAAGGGCGAGGGCCAGGGATACGCAGTATTTT
CASSERARARDTQYF
>TRBJ2-7|TRBV7-8|.|TRBD1
TGTGCCAGCAGCTTAGCCGGGACAGGCTACGAGCAGTACTTC
CASSLAGTGYEQYF
>TRBJ1-2|TRBV6-1|.|.
TGTGCCAGCAGTGAGGGGGAGGGTCTCTATGGCTACACCTTC
CASSEGEGLYGYTF
>TRBJ2-1|TRBV7-6|.|TRBD2
TGTGCCAGCAGCTTCTCCGGGACTAGCGGGGGGTGGAATGAGCAGTTCTTC
CASSFSGTSGGWNEQFF
>TRBJ2-2|TRBV10-3|.|TRBD2
TGTGCCACCCCAGTAGCGGGGGCAATGACCGGGGAGCTGTTTTTT
CATPVAGAMTGELFF
>TRBJ2-7|TRBV29-1|.|.
TGCAGCGTTGGGTCCCGGGGTCCTTACGAGCAGTACTTC
CSVGSRGPYEQYF
>TRBJ2-1|TRBV2|.|TRBD1
TGTGCCAGCAGGACAGACAGGGGGCAGAATGAGCAGTTCTTC
CASRTDRGQNEQFF
>TRBJ1-1|TRBV7-3|.|.
TGTGCCAGCAGCTCGCAACAGGGCACTGAAGCTTTCTTT
CASSSQQGTEAFF
>TRBJ2-7|TRBV19|once|TRBD1
TGTGCCAGTAGTGTAACAGGGGCTCCCGAGCAGTACTTC
CASSVTGAPEQYF
>TRBJ2-1|TRBV9|.|TRBD2
TGTGCCAGCAGCGTAGACGGGGGGGCGAGCTCCTACAATGAGCAGTTCTTC
CASSVDGGASSYNEQFF
>TRBJ1-5|TRBV28|once|.
TGTGCCGTGGGGCAGGACAATCAGCCCCAGCATTTT
CAVGQDNQPQHF
>TRBJ2-2|TRBV10-3|.|.
TGTGCCACTCGACGGACAGAAAACACCGGGGAGCTGTTTTTT
CATRRTENTGELFF
>TRBJ2-1|TRBV18|.|TRBD2
TGTGCCAGCTCACCAGGCGGGGGGGCTGGAGAGCAGTTCTTC
CASSPGGGAGEQFF
>TRBJ2-3|TRBV3-1/TRBV3-2|.|TRBD2
TGTGCCAGCAGCCAAGACGGGACTAGCGGGGGAGCCCAATCAGATACGCAGTATTTT
CASSQDGTSGGAQSDTQYF
>TRBJ2-7|TRBV6-5|.|TRBD1
TGTGCCAGCCATGATCCCTGGACAGGAGACTACGAGCAGTACTTC
CASHDPWTGDYEQYF
>TRBJ2-3|TRBV5-1|.|TRBD2
TGCGCCAGCAGCCCACAGCCAGCGGGGTGGGAAGATACGCAGTATTTT
CASSPQPAGWEDTQYF
>TRBJ1-1|TRBV16|.|.
TGTGCCAGCAGCCAACCGAACAGGGCCATGAACACTGAAGCTTTCTTT
CASSQPNRAMNTEAFF
>TRBJ1-2|TRBV7-9|once|.
TGTGCCAGCAGCTTAGCCGGGACAACTAACTATGGCTACACCTTC
CASSLAGTTNYGYTF